A selection of T cell receptor beta chains follows, all from one sample in a study of CD8 T cells in Susac syndrome. TCRdb re-called the immunoSEQ multiplex PCR reads with MiXCR, one entry per CDR3 protein. The sample lists some 120,000 distinct CDR3 sequences, about nine tenths occurring once. The specimen sequenced was CD4+ T cells from PBMCs. Receptors were obtained from a human donor in good health. Both conserved end residues are part of each CDR3. Each record gives: J gene, D gene, clone size, V gene, CDR3 DNA, CDR3 protein. The D gene is left open where the match is weak. Some rows have no size entry. The others give once, few or many, or a class for an expanded clone.

j_gene: TRBJ2-4; d_gene: TRBD2; abundance: .; v_gene: TRBV30; CDR3nt: TGTGCCTGGAGGGATAGCGGGGGCAAAAACATTCAGTACTTC; CDR3aa: CAWRDSGGKNIQYF
j_gene: TRBJ1-1; d_gene: .; abundance: .; v_gene: TRBV12-3/TRBV12-4; CDR3nt: TGTGCCAGCAGCCAAGGGCAGGTGTCGAGCGGTTTCTTT; CDR3aa: CASSQGQVSSGFF
j_gene: TRBJ1-4; d_gene: TRBD1; abundance: .; v_gene: TRBV20-1; CDR3nt: TGCAGTGCTAGACTTCTCCAGGGGGGGCAACTGTTTTTT; CDR3aa: CSARLLQGGQLFF
j_gene: TRBJ1-2; d_gene: .; abundance: few; v_gene: TRBV5-1; CDR3nt: TGCGCCAGCAGCCACCAGTTCGAGCCTGGCTACACCTTC; CDR3aa: CASSHQFEPGYTF
j_gene: TRBJ2-7; d_gene: .; abundance: .; v_gene: TRBV4-2; CDR3nt: TGTGCCAGCAGCCAAGAGGGCGGAGGGGGATCCTACGAGCAGTACTTC; CDR3aa: CASSQEGGGGSYEQYF
j_gene: TRBJ2-1; d_gene: TRBD2; abundance: once; v_gene: TRBV2; CDR3nt: TGTGCCAGCAGGGGAGGGTTTGAGCAGTTCTTC; CDR3aa: CASRGGFEQFF
j_gene: TRBJ1-1; d_gene: .; abundance: .; v_gene: TRBV5-4; CDR3nt: TGTGCCAGCAGCTCTACAGGGAATATGAACACTGAAGCTTTCTTT; CDR3aa: CASSSTGNMNTEAFF
j_gene: TRBJ1-1; d_gene: TRBD1; abundance: .; v_gene: TRBV4-3; CDR3nt: TGCGCCAGCAGCCACATCCTACAGGGGGCTTTGAACACTGAAGCTTTCTTT; CDR3aa: CASSHILQGALNTEAFF
j_gene: TRBJ2-1; d_gene: TRBD1; abundance: .; v_gene: TRBV29-1; CDR3nt: TGCAGCGTTGAATATGAGACAGGGGGAGAGCAGTTCTTC; CDR3aa: CSVEYETGGEQFF
j_gene: TRBJ2-3; d_gene: .; abundance: .; v_gene: TRBV7-2; CDR3nt: TGTGCCAGCAGCTTAAGTCAGGGGAGGACAGATACGCAGTATTTT; CDR3aa: CASSLSQGRTDTQYF
j_gene: TRBJ1-2; d_gene: .; abundance: .; v_gene: TRBV29-1; CDR3nt: TGCAGCGTTGAATCGACAGGAATTCCCTATGGCTACACCTTC; CDR3aa: CSVESTGIPYGYTF
j_gene: TRBJ2-7; d_gene: .; abundance: .; v_gene: TRBV20-1; CDR3nt: TGCAGTGCCCCCTCGGCACAACAGAACCCCTACGAGCAGTACTTC; CDR3aa: CSAPSAQQNPYEQYF
j_gene: TRBJ1-1; d_gene: .; abundance: .; v_gene: TRBV6-2/TRBV6-3; CDR3nt: TGTGCCACCGGGCTAGGAATTTACGAAGCTTTCTTT; CDR3aa: CATGLGIYEAFF
j_gene: TRBJ1-1; d_gene: .; abundance: .; v_gene: TRBV29-1; CDR3nt: TGCAGCGTGCGGACAGTTAGCACTGAAGCTTTCTTT; CDR3aa: CSVRTVSTEAFF
j_gene: TRBJ2-3; d_gene: TRBD2; abundance: .; v_gene: TRBV4-3; CDR3nt: TGCGCCAGCAGCCAAGATATCGCGGGAGGGATAACAGATACGCAGTATTTT; CDR3aa: CASSQDIAGGITDTQYF
j_gene: TRBJ2-2; d_gene: .; abundance: .; v_gene: TRBV12-3/TRBV12-4; CDR3nt: TGTGCCAGCCGCGTCCAATACACCGGGGAGCTGTTTTTT; CDR3aa: CASRVQYTGELFF
j_gene: TRBJ1-1; d_gene: .; abundance: .; v_gene: TRBV5-1; CDR3nt: TGCGCCAGCAGCCAGAACGTGGGGGGCCGAGGGACTGAAGCTTTCTTT; CDR3aa: CASSQNVGGRGTEAFF
j_gene: TRBJ1-2; d_gene: .; abundance: .; v_gene: TRBV13; CDR3nt: TGTGCCAGCAGCTTAGAAAACCGGGAGAGGAGGATCGGCTACACCTTC; CDR3aa: CASSLENRERRIGYTF
j_gene: TRBJ2-1; d_gene: .; abundance: once; v_gene: TRBV5-1; CDR3nt: TGCGCCAGCAGCCATGAGACCTACAATGAGCAGTTCTTC; CDR3aa: CASSHETYNEQFF
j_gene: TRBJ2-7; d_gene: TRBD1; abundance: .; v_gene: TRBV6-2/TRBV6-3; CDR3nt: TGTGCCAGCAGTATACCGGGACAGGGGTCCTACGAGCAGTACTTC; CDR3aa: CASSIPGQGSYEQYF
j_gene: TRBJ2-7; d_gene: TRBD1; abundance: .; v_gene: TRBV14; CDR3nt: TGTGCCAGCAGCCAAGGCCTGAGGGGGCTCGACGAGCAGTACTTC; CDR3aa: CASSQGLRGLDEQYF
j_gene: TRBJ1-2; d_gene: TRBD1; abundance: .; v_gene: TRBV7-2; CDR3nt: TGTGCCAGCAGCTTAACAGGGGATCGGCATGGCTACACCTTC; CDR3aa: CASSLTGDRHGYTF
j_gene: TRBJ1-1; d_gene: TRBD1; abundance: .; v_gene: TRBV20-1; CDR3nt: TGCAGTGCTAGAAGGACAGGGACTGCCACTGAAGCTTTCTTT; CDR3aa: CSARRTGTATEAFF
j_gene: TRBJ1-5; d_gene: .; abundance: .; v_gene: TRBV20-1; CDR3nt: TGCAGTGCTAGGCGGTCAGCAGGGCAACGTGTTATTAGCAATCAGCCCCAGCATTTT; CDR3aa: CSARRSAGQRVISNQPQHF
j_gene: TRBJ1-1; d_gene: .; abundance: .; v_gene: TRBV11-2; CDR3nt: TGTGCCAGCAGCCAACACCAGGGATTGCCTGAAGCTTTCTTT; CDR3aa: CASSQHQGLPEAFF
j_gene: TRBJ2-3; d_gene: .; abundance: .; v_gene: TRBV6-5; CDR3nt: TGTGCCAGCAGCTCTTCAGGGGACAGCACAGATACGCAGTATTTT; CDR3aa: CASSSSGDSTDTQYF
j_gene: TRBJ2-3; d_gene: TRBD2; abundance: .; v_gene: TRBV7-9; CDR3nt: TGTGCCAGCAGCTTCCTCCGAACTAGCGGGAGCCGTGCGGCTACGCAGTATTTT; CDR3aa: CASSFLRTSGSRAATQYF
j_gene: TRBJ1-2; d_gene: .; abundance: .; v_gene: TRBV5-8; CDR3nt: TGTGCCAGCAGCTTCCGGCCACCGGGTGGCTACACCTTC; CDR3aa: CASSFRPPGGYTF
j_gene: TRBJ2-7; d_gene: TRBD1; abundance: .; v_gene: TRBV28; CDR3nt: TGTGCCAGCAAGAGCCCAGGGGGATCCTACGAGCAGTACTTC; CDR3aa: CASKSPGGSYEQYF
j_gene: TRBJ2-5; d_gene: .; abundance: .; v_gene: TRBV19; CDR3nt: TGTGCCAGTAGTAAGGGACTCCCGCGTGGGCAAGAGACCCAGTACTTC; CDR3aa: CASSKGLPRGQETQYF
j_gene: TRBJ2-2; d_gene: .; abundance: .; v_gene: TRBV7-3; CDR3nt: TGTGCCAGCAGCTTACAGGGGCGGGAGCTGTTTTTT; CDR3aa: CASSLQGRELFF
j_gene: TRBJ1-3; d_gene: .; abundance: .; v_gene: TRBV7-8; CDR3nt: TGTGCCAGCAGCTCAGTAATCGGGGGACGTGGAAACACCATATATTTT; CDR3aa: CASSSVIGGRGNTIYF
j_gene: TRBJ1-2; d_gene: .; abundance: .; v_gene: TRBV6-2/TRBV6-3; CDR3nt: TGTGCCAGCAGTTACAGGCGGGGTCTCTATGGCTACACCTTC; CDR3aa: CASSYRRGLYGYTF
j_gene: TRBJ1-1; d_gene: .; abundance: .; v_gene: TRBV18; CDR3nt: TGTGCCAGCTCCGGGACAAAAGACAGGATAAACACTGAAGCTTTCTTT; CDR3aa: CASSGTKDRINTEAFF
j_gene: TRBJ2-5; d_gene: TRBD2; abundance: .; v_gene: TRBV2; CDR3nt: TGTGCCAGCGGGGGAGGGCAGGGAGAGACCCAGTACTTC; CDR3aa: CASGGGQGETQYF
j_gene: TRBJ2-5; d_gene: TRBD2; abundance: .; v_gene: TRBV7-2; CDR3nt: TGTGCCAGCAGCTTCCCCCTAGGTAGCGGGGGGCAAGAGACCCAGTACTTC; CDR3aa: CASSFPLGSGGQETQYF
j_gene: TRBJ1-2; d_gene: TRBD1; abundance: .; v_gene: TRBV7-9; CDR3nt: TGTGCCAGCAGCCCTCAGGTGGGGGACAGAGCTAACTATGGCTACACCTTC; CDR3aa: CASSPQVGDRANYGYTF
j_gene: TRBJ2-3; d_gene: .; abundance: .; v_gene: TRBV12-3/TRBV12-4; CDR3nt: TGTGCCAGCAGTTTCCCAGCGGGCACAGATACGCAGTATTTT; CDR3aa: CASSFPAGTDTQYF
j_gene: TRBJ1-2; d_gene: .; abundance: .; v_gene: TRBV20-1; CDR3nt: TGCAGTGCTAGAGACCCACGGCGTGCGGCGGGCTACACCTTC; CDR3aa: CSARDPRRAAGYTF
j_gene: TRBJ1-1; d_gene: .; abundance: .; v_gene: TRBV27; CDR3nt: TGTGCCAGCAGTTTATCAGGGAGCTCGAACACTGAAGCTTTCTTT; CDR3aa: CASSLSGSSNTEAFF
j_gene: TRBJ2-6; d_gene: .; abundance: .; v_gene: TRBV25-1; CDR3nt: TGTGCCAGCAGACCCCTAGACAGCGCTGGGGCCAACGTCCTGACTTTC; CDR3aa: CASRPLDSAGANVLTF
j_gene: TRBJ2-6; d_gene: .; abundance: .; v_gene: TRBV5-8; CDR3nt: TGTGCCAGCAGCTTCCAGGTCTCTGGGGCCAACGTCCTGACTTTC; CDR3aa: CASSFQVSGANVLTF
j_gene: TRBJ1-1; d_gene: .; abundance: .; v_gene: TRBV2; CDR3nt: TGTGCCAGCAGGAGACAGGCTCCGAACACTGAAGCTTTCTTT; CDR3aa: CASRRQAPNTEAFF
j_gene: TRBJ1-2; d_gene: TRBD1; abundance: .; v_gene: TRBV19; CDR3nt: TGTGCCAGTAGCATACTTCCGGGACAGGGGACCTATGGCTACACCTTC; CDR3aa: CASSILPGQGTYGYTF
j_gene: TRBJ2-1; d_gene: TRBD1; abundance: .; v_gene: TRBV12-3/TRBV12-4; CDR3nt: TGTGCCAGCACCCCATTTGCGCAGGGGGCTTTCTACAATGAGCAGTTCTTC; CDR3aa: CASTPFAQGAFYNEQFF
j_gene: TRBJ2-2; d_gene: .; abundance: .; v_gene: TRBV24-1; CDR3nt: TGTGCCACCAGTGATGCCGTCCACACCGGGGAGCTGTTTTTT; CDR3aa: CATSDAVHTGELFF
j_gene: TRBJ2-1; d_gene: .; abundance: .; v_gene: TRBV20-1; CDR3nt: TGCAGTGCTAGACGACGGGAGAGCTCCAATGAGCAGTTCTTC; CDR3aa: CSARRRESSNEQFF
j_gene: TRBJ2-5; d_gene: .; abundance: .; v_gene: TRBV4-3; CDR3nt: TGCGCCAGCAGCCAAACTTGGGCGGGGACCCAAGAGACCCAGTACTTC; CDR3aa: CASSQTWAGTQETQYF
j_gene: TRBJ2-1; d_gene: TRBD2; abundance: .; v_gene: TRBV27; CDR3nt: TGTGCCAGCAGTTTATATGGGACTAGCGGGAGGGCCTCGAATGAGCAGTTCTTC; CDR3aa: CASSLYGTSGRASNEQFF
j_gene: TRBJ2-7; d_gene: .; abundance: .; v_gene: TRBV18; CDR3nt: TGTGCCAGCTCACCCGGGGACATACCCGAGCAGTACTTC; CDR3aa: CASSPGDIPEQYF
j_gene: TRBJ1-2; d_gene: .; abundance: few; v_gene: TRBV3-1; CDR3nt: TGTGCCAGCAGCCAGGATCCCACAGGGTTGCGAGGCTACACCTTC; CDR3aa: CASSQDPTGLRGYTF
j_gene: TRBJ1-1; d_gene: .; abundance: .; v_gene: TRBV12-5; CDR3nt: TGTGCTAGTGGTTTAAATAGGCACACTGAAGCTTTCTTT; CDR3aa: CASGLNRHTEAFF
j_gene: TRBJ1-2; d_gene: TRBD1; abundance: .; v_gene: TRBV7-9; CDR3nt: TGTGCCAGCAGCTTAGTATCACGCCTTTTAGGGGGCGACTATGGCTACACCTTC; CDR3aa: CASSLVSRLLGGDYGYTF
j_gene: TRBJ2-5; d_gene: .; abundance: .; v_gene: TRBV6-2/TRBV6-3; CDR3nt: TGTGCCAGCAGCCTGTCGGCCTACCAAGAGACCCAGTACTTC; CDR3aa: CASSLSAYQETQYF
j_gene: TRBJ2-6; d_gene: .; abundance: .; v_gene: TRBV29-1; CDR3nt: TGCAGCGCAAGCGGGACAGGCGTTACTGGGGCCAACGTCCTGACTTTC; CDR3aa: CSASGTGVTGANVLTF